This entry describes one T cell receptor beta chain. The sample belongs to a study of CD8 T cells in Susac syndrome. CD8+ and CD4+ blood T cells underwent TCR beta sequencing. All included Susac syndrome patients satisfied recently defined diagnostic criteria for definite or probable disease. J gave up 2 bases and V 5 bases, and 4 bases lay outside the gene matches. This CDR3 has 14 amino acids. CDR1 and CDR2 (germline): SQVTM, ANQGSEA. Random hexamers served to reverse transcribe about 0.5 to 1 ug RNA. By means of immunoSEQ multiplex PCR, TCR beta CDR3 spanning 54 Vbeta and 13 Jbeta underwent amplification. MiXCR, applied by TCRdb to the immunoSEQ multiplex PCR reads, yields one record per CDR3 protein. The sample holds roughly 250,000 distinct CDR3 sequences; almost 97% are singletons and the top ten take approximately 0.1%.

The rearrangement links TRBV29-1 to TRBJ2-5; TRBD2 agrees at 11 bases. This clonotype was obtained from a human donor with Susac syndrome. Source material: CD4+ T cells from PBMCs. The CDR3 DNA sequence: TGCAGCGTTCCTAGCGGGGGGACGCAAGAGACCCAGTACTTC. Translated, it gives CSVPSGGTQETQYF.